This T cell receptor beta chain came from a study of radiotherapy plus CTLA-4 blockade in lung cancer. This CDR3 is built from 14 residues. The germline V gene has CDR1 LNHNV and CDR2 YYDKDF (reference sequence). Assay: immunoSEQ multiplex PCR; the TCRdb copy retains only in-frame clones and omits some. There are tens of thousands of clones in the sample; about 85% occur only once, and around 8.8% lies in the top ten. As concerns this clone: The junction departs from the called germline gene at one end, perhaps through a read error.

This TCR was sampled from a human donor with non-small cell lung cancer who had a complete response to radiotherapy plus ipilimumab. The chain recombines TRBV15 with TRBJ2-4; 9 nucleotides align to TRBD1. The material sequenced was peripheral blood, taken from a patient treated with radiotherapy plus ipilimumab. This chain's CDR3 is CATSRDRPDRGLSF. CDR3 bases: TGTGCCACCAGCAGAGATCGCCCGGACAGGGGATTATCCTTC.